This TCR beta chain derives from a study of Graves' ophthalmopathy and Graves' hyperthyroidism listed by TCRdb under 2018. Describing the broader study: Peripheral blood samples were taken at the time of initial diagnosis, before any treatment was given. In total, 120 to 150 blood samples were TCR-sequenced: fewer than 50 ophthalmopathy, some 72 hyperthyroidism and some 17 hyperthyroidism-to-ophthalmopathy patients. The study used TCR beta repertoire signatures to distinguish Graves' ophthalmopathy from Graves' hyperthyroidism and to predict progression to ophthalmopathy. To explore V-J signatures distinguishing ophthalmopathy from hyperthyroidism, a discovery set of under 110 patients (roughly 42 ophthalmopathy, 55 to 60 stable hyperthyroidism) was enrolled. After sampling, hyperthyroidism patients received methimazole starting at 30 mg daily, and ophthalmopathy patients received high-dose intravenous methylprednisolone. For independent validation, a separate cohort was made up of approximately 19 hyperthyroidism patients plus 17 patients who later progressed from hyperthyroidism to ophthalmopathy. In about six hyperthyroidism patients, the T-cell repertoires found in thyroid tissue were compared with those found in blood.

The CDR1 and CDR2 encoded by the germline V gene (reference sequence) are DFQATT and SNEGSKA. The CDR3 spans 12 residues, from the cysteine through the phenylalanine. CDR3 DNA only is kept here, 36 bases in frame from base 1. For repertoire sequencing, TCR beta CDR3 regions were amplified from RNA transcripts. HTBI primers and the Qiagen OneStep RT-PCR kit were used in a first-round RT-PCR, which was followed by a second-round multiplex PCR, size selection and purification. Libraries were sequenced on an Illumina HiSeq2000 using paired-end 100 bp reads. Per the authors' processing: Reads were processed with SOAPnuke, discarding reads with adapters, uncalled bases, mean Phred below 15, or no exact constant-primer or identifier match. COPE v1.2.5 was used to merge high-quality paired reads. Each unique nucleotide sequence was defined as a clonotype, and clonotypes were aligned to IMGT TRB V, D and J references with MiTCR v1.1. The analysis was limited to V-J combinations with a frequency above 0.0001, which together covered over 98% of repertoires. For each V-J combination, a TCR clonal expansion and chaos score was defined as the ratio of F50 clonal expansion to chaos observed in the TCRdist matrix. Welch's t-statistics and random forest were used to narrow the features down to more than 10 V-J combinations, which were then fed into a naive Bayes classifier. Thyroid-blood repertoire similarity was quantified with the Morisita-Horn index. Using fastp trimming at Q25 and MiXCR clonotype assembly, TCRdb reanalyzed the public sequencing data and kept in-frame beta chains. Here each entry gathers all rows of one CDR3 protein and keeps the most common genes and DNA. Here the V and J calls rest on TCRdb's processing, not on the authors' analysis. The sample table contains about 640,000 distinct CDR3 sequences; only one count was recorded for approximately 39% of them. In total, the top ten clones hold roughly 3.5% of the sample.

Here is what the overall study found, with its caveats: Most expanded thyroid clonotypes with frequency above 0.001 were also detected in blood, suggesting blood repertoires may reflect the thyroid immune response. In validation, the model predicted ophthalmopathy progression with about 71% sensitivity and roughly 78% specificity; around twelve predicted patients were CT-confirmed with GO in a median of around 6.5 months. Sample size was not statistically predetermined, and group allocation was not concealed from the investigators. The 13-signature model separated ophthalmopathy from stable hyperthyroidism with approximately 85% sensitivity and approximately 83% specificity in cross-validation, and 80%/75% in the test set.

Ophthalmopathy patients had moderately to severely active disease, Clinical Activity Score of at least 3, NOSPECS grade of at least 4, and disease duration under 3 months. Patients with other autoimmune diseases, uncontrolled infections, pregnancy or lactation were excluded from the study. Clinical symptoms, serum thyroxine, TRAb, thyroid ultrasound and orbital computed tomography were used for diagnosis. Using Ficoll-Paque density gradient centrifugation, PBMCs were isolated from 9 to 10 ml of fresh peripheral blood. Trizol reagent was used to extract the total RNA, and its quality was then checked on an Agilent 2100 Bioanalyzer. The table lists this clonotype with many counts. Its recognized antigen is unknown. The junction departs from the called germline gene at one end, perhaps through a read error.

This receptor chain uses TRBV20-1 and TRBJ1-1; the D gene lacks a confident call. Source material: peripheral blood. This TCR was sampled from an adult man with Graves' ophthalmopathy. The DNA sequence is given as TGCAGTGCTAGAGTAGGGTTCGGTGAAACTTTCTTT. Protein translation: CSARVGFGETFF.